The entry that follows covers one T cell receptor beta chain sequence. Trimming stripped 4 bases from V and 3 bases from J, with 6 bases between. CDR3 length: 12 residues. Per the germline V gene, CDR1 is SGHDN and CDR2 is FVKESK. The sample belongs to a study of blood T cell repertoires in COVID-19. Overall study context: Both acute and convalescent COVID-19 samples were obtained from the United States, Italy and Spain. The analysed material was cDNA or gDNA that came from T cells, B-cell-depleted T cells, or PBMCs.

Original handling: Reference gene primer amplification in the assay estimated nucleated cell counts. Assay used: immunoSEQ multiplex PCR; TCRdb lists only in-frame clones, some missing. V, J and clone size are taken as reported in that table, and D and trimming were inferred from the DNA itself. The table shows tens of thousands of clones, with just under 85% occurring only once. The receptor's source is a man in his forties or fifties with active COVID-19. Sequencing used peripheral blood. The chain uses TRBV14 and TRBJ1-2; no clear D gene. CDR3 DNA sequence: TGTGCCAGCAGCCGAGGCTACTATGGCTACACCTTC. This translates into CASSRGYYGYTF. The variable domain in full, with the rest retrieved from reference TRBV14 and TRBJ1-2, is EAGVTQFPSHSVIEKGQTVTLRCDPISGHDNLYWYRRVMGKEIKFLLHFVKESKQDESGMPNNRFLAERTGGTYSTLKVQPAELEDSGVYFCASSRGYYGYTFGSGTRLTVV.